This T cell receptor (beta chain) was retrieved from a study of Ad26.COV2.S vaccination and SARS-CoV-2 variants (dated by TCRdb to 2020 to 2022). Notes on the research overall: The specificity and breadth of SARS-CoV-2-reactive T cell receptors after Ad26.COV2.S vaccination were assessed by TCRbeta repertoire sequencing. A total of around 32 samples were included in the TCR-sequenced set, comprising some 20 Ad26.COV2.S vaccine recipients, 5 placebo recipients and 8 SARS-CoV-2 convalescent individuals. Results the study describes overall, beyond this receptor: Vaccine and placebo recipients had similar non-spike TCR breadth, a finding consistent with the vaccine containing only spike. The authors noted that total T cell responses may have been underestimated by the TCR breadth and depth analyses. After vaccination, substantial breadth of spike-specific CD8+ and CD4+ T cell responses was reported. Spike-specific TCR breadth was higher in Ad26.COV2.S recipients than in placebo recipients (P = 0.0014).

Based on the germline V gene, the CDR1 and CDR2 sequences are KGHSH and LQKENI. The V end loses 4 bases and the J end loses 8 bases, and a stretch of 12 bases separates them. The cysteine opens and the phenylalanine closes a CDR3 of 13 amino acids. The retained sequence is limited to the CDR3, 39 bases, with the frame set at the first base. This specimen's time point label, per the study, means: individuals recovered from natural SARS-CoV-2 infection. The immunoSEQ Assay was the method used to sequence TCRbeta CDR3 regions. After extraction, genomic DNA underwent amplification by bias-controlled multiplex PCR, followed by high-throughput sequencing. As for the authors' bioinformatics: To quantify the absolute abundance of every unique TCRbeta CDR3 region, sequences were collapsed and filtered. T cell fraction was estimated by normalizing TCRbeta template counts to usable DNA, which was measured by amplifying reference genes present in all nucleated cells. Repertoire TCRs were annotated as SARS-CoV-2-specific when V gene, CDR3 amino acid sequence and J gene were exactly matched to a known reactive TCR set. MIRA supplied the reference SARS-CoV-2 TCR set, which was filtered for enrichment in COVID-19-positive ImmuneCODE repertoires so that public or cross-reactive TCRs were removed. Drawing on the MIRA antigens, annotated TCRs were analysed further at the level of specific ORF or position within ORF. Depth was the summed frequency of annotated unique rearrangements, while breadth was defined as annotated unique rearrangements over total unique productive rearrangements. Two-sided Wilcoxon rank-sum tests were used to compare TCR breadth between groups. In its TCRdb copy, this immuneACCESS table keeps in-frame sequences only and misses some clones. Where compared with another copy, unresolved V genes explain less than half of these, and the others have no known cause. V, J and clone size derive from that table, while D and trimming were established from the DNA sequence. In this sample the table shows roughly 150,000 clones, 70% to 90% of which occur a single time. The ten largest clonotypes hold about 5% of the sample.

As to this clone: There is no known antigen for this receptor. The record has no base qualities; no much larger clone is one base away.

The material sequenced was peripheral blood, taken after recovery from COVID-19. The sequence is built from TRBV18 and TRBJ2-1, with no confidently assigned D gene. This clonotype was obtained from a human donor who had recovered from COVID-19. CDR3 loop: CASSLPSLDEQFF. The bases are TGTGCCAGCTCACTGCCTAGTTTAGATGAGCAGTTCTTC.